Shown below are 6 T cell receptor beta chains from a single sample sequenced in a study of T-cell reconstitution after alpha-beta-depleted transplantation in children. Molecular barcoding with unique molecular identifiers was used for the TCRbeta library. TCRdb ran MiXCR on the PCR reads and lists one entry per CDR3 protein. The table shows approximately 170,000 distinct CDR3 sequences, with 8.5% to 14% occurring only once. The sequenced sample was PBMCs, obtained before TCRalphabeta/CD19-depleted stem cell transplant. These receptors came from a boy younger than 10 with acute myeloid leukemia, due to receive a stem cell transplant.

Many counts were recorded for this clonotype. The chain joins TRBV20-1 to TRBJ1-1; tentatively, D is TRBD1 (5 bases). Germline values: CDR1 DFQATT, CDR2 SNEGSKA (reference sequence). Trimming took off 3 bases at V and 3 bases at J, with 14 bases between the two ends. The CDR3 covers 14 residues. DNA for the CDR3: TGCAGTGCTAGCCCCCCGCAGGGCTACACTGAAGCTTTCTTT. It yields the protein CSASPPQGYTEAFF.

This clonotype was detected many times. The chain recombines TRBV28 with TRBJ2-3; weak D call: TRBD2 (6 bases). V was shortened by 6 bases and J by 4 bases, with 11 bases between the two germline ends. Germline values: CDR1 MDHEN, CDR2 SYDVKM. CDR3 length equals 13 residues. CDR3 region: CASRKSSADTQYF. For the CDR3, the DNA is TGTGCCAGCAGGAAATCTAGCGCAGATACGCAGTATTTT.

In this sample, this clonotype turned up many times. The chain joins TRBV12-3 or TRBV12-4 to TRBJ1-1; 7 bases match TRBD1. This CDR3 comprises 13 residues. V lost 5 bases to trimming and J lost 3 bases; unmatched junction nucleotides: 3. The CDR3: CASSPTGHTEAFF. In DNA form, the CDR3 reads TGTGCCAGCAGTCCGACAGGGCACACTGAAGCTTTCTTT.

V and J are TRBV30 and TRBJ2-2; 7 bases map to TRBD2. This CDR3 contains 14 residues. Germline V lookup: CDR1 GTSNPN, CDR2 SVGIG (reference sequence). V was clipped by 3 bases and J by 6 bases; unmatched bases: 7. The CDR3 coding sequence is TGTGCCTGGAGGGGGGGGTGGGTTGCCGGGGAGCTGTTTTTT. The encoded protein is CAWRGGWVAGELFF.

Many counts were recorded for this clonotype. The rearrangement joins TRBV12-3 or TRBV12-4 to TRBJ2-1; D is ambiguous. CDR3 length: 13 residues. Deletions cut 7 bases from V and 4 bases from J, with 11 bases between. CDR3 coding DNA: TGTGCCAGCACTCCGGGCAGGTACAATGAGCAGTTCTTC. Translating gives CASTPGRYNEQFF.

This clonotype was detected many times. This chain joins TRBV20-1 and TRBJ2-1; D perhaps matches TRBD2 (6 bases). Trimming took 6 bases from V and 0 from J, leaving 12 bases between them. This CDR3 comprises 14 residues. Germline assignment: CDR1 DFQATT and CDR2 SNEGSKA (reference sequence). The CDR3, as DNA: TGCAGTGCCAGGAGGAGGGACTCCTACAATGAGCAGTTCTTC. Protein sequence: CSARRRDSYNEQFF.